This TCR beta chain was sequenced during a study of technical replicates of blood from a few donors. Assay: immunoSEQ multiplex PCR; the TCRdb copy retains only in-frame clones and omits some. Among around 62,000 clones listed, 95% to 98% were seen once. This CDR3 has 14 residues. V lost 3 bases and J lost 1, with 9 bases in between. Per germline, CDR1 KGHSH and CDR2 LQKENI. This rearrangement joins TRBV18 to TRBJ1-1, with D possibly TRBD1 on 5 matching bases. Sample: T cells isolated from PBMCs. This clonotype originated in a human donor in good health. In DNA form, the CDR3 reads TGTGCCAGCTCACCTACCACAGGGAACACTGAAGCTTTCTTT. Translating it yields CASSPTTGNTEAFF.